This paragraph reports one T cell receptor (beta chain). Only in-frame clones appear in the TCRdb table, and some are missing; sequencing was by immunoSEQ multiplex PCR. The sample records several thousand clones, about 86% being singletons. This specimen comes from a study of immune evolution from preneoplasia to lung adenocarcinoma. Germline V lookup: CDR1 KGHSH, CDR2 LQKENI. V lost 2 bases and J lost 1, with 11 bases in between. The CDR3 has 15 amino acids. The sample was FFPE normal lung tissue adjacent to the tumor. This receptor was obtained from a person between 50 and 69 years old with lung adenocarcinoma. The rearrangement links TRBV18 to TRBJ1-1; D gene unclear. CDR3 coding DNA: TGTGCCAGCTCACCAACTAACAGCCAGAACACTGAAGCTTTCTTT. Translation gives CASSPTNSQNTEAFF.